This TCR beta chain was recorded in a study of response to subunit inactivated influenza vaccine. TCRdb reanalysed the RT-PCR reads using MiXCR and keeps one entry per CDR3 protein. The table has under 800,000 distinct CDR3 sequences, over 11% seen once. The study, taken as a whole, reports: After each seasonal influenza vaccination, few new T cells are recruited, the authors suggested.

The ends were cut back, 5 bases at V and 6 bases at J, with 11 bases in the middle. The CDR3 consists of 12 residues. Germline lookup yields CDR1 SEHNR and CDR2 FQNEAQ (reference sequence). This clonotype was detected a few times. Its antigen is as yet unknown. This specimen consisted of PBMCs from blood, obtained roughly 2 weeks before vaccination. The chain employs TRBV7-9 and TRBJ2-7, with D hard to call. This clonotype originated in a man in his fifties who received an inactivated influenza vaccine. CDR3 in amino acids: CASSASQREQYF. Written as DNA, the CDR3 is TGTGCCAGCAGCGCCAGCCAGCGCGAGCAGTACTTC.